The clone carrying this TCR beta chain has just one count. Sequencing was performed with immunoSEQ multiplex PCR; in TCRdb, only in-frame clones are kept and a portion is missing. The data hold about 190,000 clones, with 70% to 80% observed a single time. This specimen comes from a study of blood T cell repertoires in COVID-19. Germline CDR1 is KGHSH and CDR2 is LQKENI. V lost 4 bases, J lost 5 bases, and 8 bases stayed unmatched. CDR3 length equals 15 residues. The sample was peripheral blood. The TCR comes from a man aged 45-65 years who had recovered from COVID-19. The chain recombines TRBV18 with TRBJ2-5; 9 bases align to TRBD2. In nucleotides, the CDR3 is TGTGCCAGCTCACTAGCGGGAGTGGTGCGGGAGACCCAGTACTTC. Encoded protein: CASSLAGVVRETQYF.